What follows is one TCR beta chain and its context. The data stem from a study of blood T cell repertoires in COVID-19. Study summary: The origin of the acute and convalescent COVID-19 samples was the United States, Italy and Spain. Sources were T cells, B-cell-depleted T cells, or PBMCs; the material itself was cDNA or gDNA.

CDR3 size: 18 residues. Germline V CDR1 and CDR2: MNHEY, SMNVEV (reference sequence). V trimming: 6 bases; J trimming: 0 bases; junction bases outside the gene matches: 11. In the original analysis: Estimated nucleated cell counts came from reference gene primer amplification. Data came from immunoSEQ multiplex PCR; TCRdb stores just in-frame clones and leaves some out. The D gene and trimming were derived from the DNA, and the V and J assignments and clone size from that table. Of under 200,000 clones in the sample, more than 75% are singletons; the top ten hold 5.6%. Recruits, aged roughly 18 to 90 years, lived in 20 to 30 US areas.

This receptor was obtained from a middle-aged man with acute COVID-19. The sample comprised PBMCs or T cells enriched from blood (not recorded which). The chain recombines TRBV27 with TRBJ2-3; the match to TRBD2 covers 11 bases. The CDR3 DNA follows: TGTGCCAGCAGCTCCGGGACTAGCGGAAAATTTAGCACAGATACGCAGTATTTT. Translation gives CASSSGTSGKFSTDTQYF.